One T cell receptor (beta chain) is described in this entry. Based on its abundance in the sample, this clone is medium-sized (0.01 to 0.1%). No antigen is known for it. No base quality values were provided; no much bigger clone lies one nucleotide off. On a MiSeq, deep resolution sequencing aimed for a depth between 1 in 1 million and 1 in 200,000 T cells, with each clonotype covered about 9.9x on average. The immunoSEQ hsTCRB Kit was used to generate the TCR beta libraries. From the authors' description of their analysis: ImmunoSEQ Data Assistant and ImmunoSEQ Analyzer were used for data analysis, and V, D and J genes were assigned according to IMGT definitions. Clonality, which ranges from 0 to 1, was calculated as one minus the normalized Shannon entropy of productive rearrangement frequencies. Only overrepresented clonotypes making up at least 0.05% of the repertoire of each patient were included in the public clonotype analysis. Approximately 14 age-matched healthy donor repertoires from immuneACCESS served as clonality controls. TCRdb re-hosts the immuneACCESS table, in-frame sequences only. Its copies lack some clones; in the studies checked, an unresolved V gene accounts for under half of them, and the cause for the rest is not known. That table furnishes V, J and clone size, whereas the DNA furnished D and trimming. Across this sample there are about 29,000 clones, with around 76% seen only once. Around half of the sample comes from the top ten.

For TCR beta library preparation, roughly 2.2 micrograms of genomic DNA were isolated from cryopreserved PBMCs. Longitudinal blood samples from CLL patients receiving ibrutinib monotherapy were subjected to high-throughput TCR beta sequencing. The patients took part in an open-label, single-center phase 2 trial of ibrutinib monotherapy. The entry originates in a study of cytotoxic CD8 clonotypes in ibrutinib-treated CLL (dated by TCRdb to the early 2020s). A note on the overall study: In this cohort, some 14 patients were treatment-naive and more than 9 were relapsed/refractory, while roughly 17 had unmutated IGHV. Responses were partial in 25 or so patients and complete in 2; after median 68 months follow-up, roughly 15 stayed in remission and 12 progressed. Response samples were taken after a median of 12 months on treatment, ranging from about 6 to 36 months. On average, each sample had about 250,000 productive templates and approximately 85,000 productive rearrangements. Longitudinal samples were available for about 30% of the roughly 90 trial participants. Cryopreserved peripheral blood mononuclear cells were obtained before treatment, at response, and at either sustained remission or disease progression. Every sample from remission and from progressive disease was obtained while the patients were still on ibrutinib. The research as a whole found: Baseline clonality was found to be higher than that of age-matched healthy donors and was strongly correlated with circulating CD8+ T-cell counts. Sampling times were not matched between sustained-remission and progressing patients, and lymph node repertoires were not studied. Clonality rose at ibrutinib response, remained stable during sustained remission, and dropped back toward baseline at progression. Public clonotypes were rare and either contracted or stayed stable during treatment, and the rise in clonality at ibrutinib response reflected the expansion of private clonotypes.

The CDR3 has 13 amino acids, counting the end cysteine and phenylalanine. The DNA shown is the 39-base CDR3, in frame from base 1. The V and J ends are trimmed by 4 bases and 3 bases, leaving 7 bases between them. The germline V gene (reference sequence) specifies SGHKS as CDR1 and YYEKEE as CDR2. The sequence was collected from a human donor with chronic lymphocytic leukemia. The sample was PBMCs, taken after 36 months of ibrutinib treatment. Rearrangement joined TRBV5-5 to TRBJ2-2; no D segment can be confidently identified. The CDR3 region: CASSLTHTGELFF. The nucleotides read TGTGCCAGCAGCCTTACGCACACCGGGGAGCTGTTTTTT.